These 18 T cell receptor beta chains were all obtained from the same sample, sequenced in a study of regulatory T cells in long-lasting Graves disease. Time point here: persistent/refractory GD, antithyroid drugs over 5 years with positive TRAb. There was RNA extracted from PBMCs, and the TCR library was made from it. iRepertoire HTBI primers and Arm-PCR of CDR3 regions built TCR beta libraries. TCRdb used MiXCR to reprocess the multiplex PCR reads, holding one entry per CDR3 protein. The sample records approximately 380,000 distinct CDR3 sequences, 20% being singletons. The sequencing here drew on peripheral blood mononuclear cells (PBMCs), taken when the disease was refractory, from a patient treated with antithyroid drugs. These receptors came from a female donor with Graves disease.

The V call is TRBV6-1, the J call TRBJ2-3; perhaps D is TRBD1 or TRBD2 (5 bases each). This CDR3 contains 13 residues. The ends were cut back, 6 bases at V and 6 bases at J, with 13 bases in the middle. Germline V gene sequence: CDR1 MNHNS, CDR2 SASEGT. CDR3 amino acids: CASRGQGVDTQYF. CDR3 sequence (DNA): TGTGCCAGCAGGGGCCAGGGAGTGGATACGCAGTATTTT.

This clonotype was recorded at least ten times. The CDR3 sequence is CASSQTPGRNTEAFF. CDR3 sequence (DNA): TGTGCCAGCAGCCAAACCCCGGGACGGAACACTGAAGCTTTCTTT. The chain couples TRBV3-1 to TRBJ1-1; weak D call: TRBD1 (5 bases). Germline V gives CDR1 LGHDT, CDR2 YNNKEL (reference sequence). V was clipped by 2 bases and J by 1 base, with 11 bases between them. The CDR3 spans 15 residues.

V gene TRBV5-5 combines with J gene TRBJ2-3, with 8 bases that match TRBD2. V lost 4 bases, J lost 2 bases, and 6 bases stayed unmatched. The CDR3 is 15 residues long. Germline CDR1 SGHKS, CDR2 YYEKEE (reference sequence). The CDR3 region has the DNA TGTGCCAGCAGCACCAGACTAGCGACCACAGATACGCAGTATTTT. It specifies CASSTRLATTDTQYF.

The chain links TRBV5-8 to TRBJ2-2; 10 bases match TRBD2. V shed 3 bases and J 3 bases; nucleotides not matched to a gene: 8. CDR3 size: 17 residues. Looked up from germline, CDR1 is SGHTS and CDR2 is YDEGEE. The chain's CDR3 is CASSSSSGRYYTGELFF. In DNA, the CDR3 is TGTGCCAGCAGCTCTTCTAGCGGGAGATATTACACCGGGGAGCTGTTTTTT.

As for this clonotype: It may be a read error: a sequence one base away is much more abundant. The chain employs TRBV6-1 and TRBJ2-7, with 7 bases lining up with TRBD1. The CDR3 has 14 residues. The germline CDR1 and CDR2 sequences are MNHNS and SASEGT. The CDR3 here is CASSSETGFYERYF. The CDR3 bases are TGTGCCAGCAGCTCCGAGACAGGGTTCTACGAGCGGTACTTC.

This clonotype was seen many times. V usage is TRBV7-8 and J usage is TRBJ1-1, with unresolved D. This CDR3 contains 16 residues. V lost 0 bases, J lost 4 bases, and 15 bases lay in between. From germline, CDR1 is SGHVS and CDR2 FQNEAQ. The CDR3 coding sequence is TGTGCCAGCAGCTTAGCCGGGCAGCCATCGACCACTGAAGCTTTCTTT. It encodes CASSLAGQPSTTEAFF.

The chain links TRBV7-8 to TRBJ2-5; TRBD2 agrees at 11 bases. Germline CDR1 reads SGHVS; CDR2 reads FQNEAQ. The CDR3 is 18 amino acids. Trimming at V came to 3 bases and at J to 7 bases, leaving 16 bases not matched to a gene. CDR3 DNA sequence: TGTGCCAGCAGCTTCGCCCTGACTAGCGGGACTACGGGTGGGACCCAGTACTTC. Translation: CASSFALTSGTTGGTQYF. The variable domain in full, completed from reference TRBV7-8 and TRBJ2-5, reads GAGVSQSPRYKVAKRGQDVALRCDPISGHVSLFWYQQALGQGPEFLTYFQNEAQLDKSGLPSDRFFAERPEGSVSTLKIQRTQQEDSAVYLCASSFALTSGTTGGTQYFGPGTRLLVL.

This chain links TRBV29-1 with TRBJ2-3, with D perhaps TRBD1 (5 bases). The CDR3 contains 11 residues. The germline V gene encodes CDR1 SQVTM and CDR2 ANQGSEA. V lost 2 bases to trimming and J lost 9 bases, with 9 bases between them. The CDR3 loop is CSVEQGGTQYF. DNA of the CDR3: TGCAGCGTTGAACAGGGCGGCACGCAGTATTTT.

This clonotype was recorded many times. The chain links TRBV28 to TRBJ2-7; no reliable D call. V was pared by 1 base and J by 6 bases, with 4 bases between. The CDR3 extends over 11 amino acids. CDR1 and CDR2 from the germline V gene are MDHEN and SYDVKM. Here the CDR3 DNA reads TGTGCCAGCAGTTTATCAGTCGAGCAGTACTTC. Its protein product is CASSLSVEQYF.

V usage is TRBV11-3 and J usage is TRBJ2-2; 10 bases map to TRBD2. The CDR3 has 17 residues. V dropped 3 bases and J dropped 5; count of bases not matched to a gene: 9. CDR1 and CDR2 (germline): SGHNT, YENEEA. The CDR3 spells CASSLGLAREGTGELFF. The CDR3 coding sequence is TGTGCCAGCAGCTTGGGACTAGCGAGAGAGGGGACCGGGGAGCTGTTTTTT.

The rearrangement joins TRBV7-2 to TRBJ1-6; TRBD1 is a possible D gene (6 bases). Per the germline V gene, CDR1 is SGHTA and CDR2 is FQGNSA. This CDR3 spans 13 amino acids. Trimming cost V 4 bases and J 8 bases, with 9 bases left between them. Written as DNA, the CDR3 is TGTGCCAGCAGCTCTCACAGGGATTCACCCCTCCACTTT. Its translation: CASSSHRDSPLHF.

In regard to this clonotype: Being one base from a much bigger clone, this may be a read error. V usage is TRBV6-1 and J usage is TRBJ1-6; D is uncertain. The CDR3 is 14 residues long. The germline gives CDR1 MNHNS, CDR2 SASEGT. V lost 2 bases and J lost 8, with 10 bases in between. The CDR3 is CASSEIKDDSPLHF. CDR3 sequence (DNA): TGTGCCAGCAGTGAAATCAAGGATGATTCACCCCTCCACTTT.

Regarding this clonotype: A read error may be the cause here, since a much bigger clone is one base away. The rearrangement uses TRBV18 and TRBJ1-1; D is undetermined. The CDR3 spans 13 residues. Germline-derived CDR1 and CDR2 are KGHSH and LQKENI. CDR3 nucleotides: TGTGCCGGCTCACCACCGTTGAACACTGAAGCTTTCTTT. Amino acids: CAGSPPLNTEAFF.

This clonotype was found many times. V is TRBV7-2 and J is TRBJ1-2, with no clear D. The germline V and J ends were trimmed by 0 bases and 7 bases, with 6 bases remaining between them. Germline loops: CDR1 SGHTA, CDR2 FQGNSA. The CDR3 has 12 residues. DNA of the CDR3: TGTGCCAGCAGCTTAGCGCTCTTTGGCTACACCTTC. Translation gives CASSLALFGYTF.

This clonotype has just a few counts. DNA for the CDR3: TGCAGTGCTAGAAATCCCCGGGTAGCGGGCGAGTACCAAGAGACCCAGTACTTC. This sequence encodes CSARNPRVAGEYQETQYF. The chain joins TRBV20-1 to TRBJ2-5; 7 nucleotides match TRBD2. V trimming: 2 bases; J trimming: 0 bases; junction bases outside the gene matches: 15. CDR1 is DFQATT and CDR2 is SNEGSKA in the germline V gene (reference sequence). The CDR3 totals 18 residues.

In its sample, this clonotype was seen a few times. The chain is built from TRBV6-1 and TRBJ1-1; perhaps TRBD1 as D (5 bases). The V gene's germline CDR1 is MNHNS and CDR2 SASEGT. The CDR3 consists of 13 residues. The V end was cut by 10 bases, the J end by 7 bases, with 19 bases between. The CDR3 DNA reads TGTGCCACCAGGACACGTCCGCTGGGTGAAGCTTTCTTT. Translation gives CATRTRPLGEAFF.

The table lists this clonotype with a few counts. The CDR3 region has the DNA TGTGCCAGTAGTATCCGACTTAACTCGGGCAATCAGCCCCAGCATTTT. Residues: CASSIRLNSGNQPQHF. The chain carries TRBV19 and TRBJ1-5, with no clear D. This CDR3 contains 16 residues. CDR1 is LNHDA and CDR2 is SQIVND in the germline V gene (reference sequence). V was shortened by 3 bases and J by 2 bases, with 14 bases between the two germline ends.

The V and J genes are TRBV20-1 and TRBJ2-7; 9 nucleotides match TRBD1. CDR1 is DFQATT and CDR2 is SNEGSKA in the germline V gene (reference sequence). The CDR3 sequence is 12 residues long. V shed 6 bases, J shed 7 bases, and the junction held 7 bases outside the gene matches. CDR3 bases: TGCAGTGCGACAGGGGGAGTGAGGGAGCAGTACTTC. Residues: CSATGGVREQYF.